The clone carrying this TCR beta chain was seen a single time. This specimen belongs to a study of cytomegalovirus exposure and HLA in healthy donors. Sequencing used immunoSEQ multiplex PCR; TCRdb keeps in-frame clones, though not all of them. The sample yields about 66,000 clones, 95% to 96% seen once. Germline CDR1 reads MDHEN; CDR2 reads SYDVKM. The junction had 4 bases not matched to a gene; V was cut back by 6 bases and J by 2 bases. This CDR3 region has 14 residues. This rearrangement joins TRBV28 to TRBJ2-1, with 7 nucleotides matching TRBD2. This clonotype originated in a man aged 18-30 years in good health and CMV-seronegative. Specimen: PBMCs. The CDR3 bases are TGTGCCAGCAGGGCGAGCGGGACCTACAATGAGCAGTTCTTC. Translating it yields CASRASGTYNEQFF.